This TCR beta chain was retrieved from a study of blood T cell repertoires in COVID-19. Study-level information: Recovery among Cohort 3 donors was established by two negative PCRs, clearance, or symptom resolution.

With 1 base removed from V and 11 bases from J, the gap between germline ends came to 20 bases. Germline V lookup: CDR1 SNHLY, CDR2 FYNNEI. The length of the CDR3 is 16 residues. Individuals drawn from around 25 US areas were roughly 18 to 100 years old. The study assigned cohorts using participant-reported clinical history. TCRdb's copy holds only in-frame clones and misses some; the assay was immunoSEQ multiplex PCR. The table records 400,000 or so clones, 87% of them present only once. The chain has TRBV2 and TRBJ1-4, with TRBD1 as a possible D gene (6 bases). Sequenced: PBMCs or T cells enriched from blood (not recorded which). The clonotype comes from a man aged 35-49 years in a cohort exposed to, infected with or recovered from COVID-19 (not recorded which). CDR3 in DNA: TGTGCCAGCAGTGAAGGGCGGGGGCCGACAGCTCGGAAACTGTTTTTT. As protein: CASSEGRGPTARKLFF.